These 27 T cell receptor beta chains share one sample of origin, sequenced in a study of OX40 agonist ivuxolimab in advanced cancers. The table came from immunoSEQ multiplex PCR; TCRdb's copy has only in-frame clones and leaves some out. The data show under 65,000 clones, approximately 90% seen once. The sequenced sample was CD4+ or CD8+ T cells sorted from blood, obtained in a trial of the OX40 agonist ivuxolimab. Source of these receptors: an adult with an advanced solid tumor such as melanoma, head and neck, liver or kidney cancer.

The CDR3 sequence: CASSLLLVQETQYF. The CDR3 DNA sequence: TGCGCCAGCAGCTTATTATTGGTTCAAGAGACCCAGTACTTC. The chain combines TRBV5-1 with TRBJ2-5; D unresolved. The CDR3 extends over 14 amino acids. CDR1 and CDR2 from the germline V gene are SGHRS and YFSETQ. With 2 bases removed from V and 2 bases from J, the gap between germline ends came to 10 bases.

The chain uses TRBV7-2 and TRBJ2-2; 9 nucleotides agree with TRBD1. Germline V gives CDR1 SGHTA, CDR2 FQGNSA. Trimming at V came to 4 bases and at J to 7 bases, leaving 4 bases not matched to a gene. The CDR3 sequence is 14 residues long. This CDR3 is CASSSTGGNGELFF. The DNA of the CDR3 is TGTGCCAGCAGCTCAACAGGGGGCAACGGGGAGCTGTTTTTT.

The chain employs TRBV27 and TRBJ2-7; D remains ambiguous. Trimming took off 3 bases at V and 3 bases at J, with 18 bases between the two ends. The CDR3 contains 16 residues. Germline V CDR1 and CDR2: MNHEY, SMNVEV (reference sequence). CDR3 protein: CASSFSRLGRDYEQYF. The CDR3 nucleotides are TGTGCCAGCAGTTTCAGCCGCTTAGGTAGGGACTACGAGCAGTACTTC.

V is TRBV14 and J is TRBJ2-3, with 8 bases fitting TRBD2. Germline-derived CDR1 and CDR2 are SGHDN and FVKESK. The CDR3 sequence is 14 residues long. The V segment lost 1 base and the J segment 5 bases; nucleotides outside the gene matches: 2. In nucleotides, the CDR3 is TGTGCCAGCAGCCAAGTAGCGGGAAGAGATACGCAGTATTTT. Its translation is CASSQVAGRDTQYF.

The V call is TRBV6-1, the J call TRBJ1-3; D gene unclear. This CDR3 region has 17 residues. V lost 4 bases, J lost 0 bases, and 16 bases lay in between. The V gene's germline CDR1 is MNHNS and CDR2 SASEGT. CDR3 loop: CASSVAPIHISGNTIYF. The CDR3 DNA sequence: TGTGCCAGCAGTGTGGCGCCTATACACATCTCTGGAAACACCATATATTTT.

The rearrangement links TRBV13 to TRBJ2-1; 10 bases align to TRBD2. V lost 6 bases, J lost 4 bases, and 12 bases stayed unmatched. CDR1 PRHDT and CDR2 FYEKMQ come from the germline V gene (reference sequence). The CDR3 has 17 amino acids. The CDR3 coding sequence is TGTGCCAGCAGTTCGAGCGGGAGGGCCCGGGGGTACAATGAGCAGTTCTTC. Protein: CASSSSGRARGYNEQFF.

The rearrangement uses TRBV5-6 and TRBJ1-1; perhaps TRBD1 as D (5 bases). This CDR3 region has 13 residues. Germline CDR1 SGHDT, CDR2 YYEEEE. V gave up 0 bases and J gave up 6 bases, with 9 bases separating them. DNA of the CDR3: TGTGCCAGCAGCTTGGTGGGGACGCCTGAAGCTTTCTTT. As protein: CASSLVGTPEAFF.

The chain is built from TRBV6-1 and TRBJ2-3; a weak D match, TRBD2 (7 bases). The CDR3 loop spans 18 amino acids. The V end was cut by 2 bases, the J end by 6 bases, with 24 bases between. Germline CDR1 MNHNS, CDR2 SASEGT. CDR3 residues: CASSERGATGGLGDTQYF. The CDR3 bases are TGTGCCAGCAGTGAACGGGGGGCTACGGGAGGTCTGGGGGATACGCAGTATTTT.

This chain links TRBV25-1 with TRBJ2-3, with 14 bases that match TRBD2. The CDR3 sequence is 17 residues long. The germline V gene has CDR1 MGHDK and CDR2 SYGVNS. The J segment lost 4 bases and the V segment lost 4 bases, leaving 7 bases of the junction unmatched. The CDR3 DNA sequence: TGTGCCAGCAGTGGGCGGACTAGCGGGAGGATCCCAGATACGCAGTATTTT. Translated, it gives CASSGRTSGRIPDTQYF.

This clone has a single count. The J gene is TRBJ2-1, the V gene TRBV6-4, with a possible D match to TRBD2 (5 bases). The length of the CDR3 is 11 residues. Germline V lookup: CDR1 MRHNA, CDR2 SNTAGT. Trimming cost V 2 bases and J 14 bases, with 10 bases left between them. CDR3 loop: CASSDRSSKFF. CDR3 sequence (DNA): TGTGCCAGCAGTGACAGGTCTAGCAAGTTCTTC.

This clone appeared once. The V gene is TRBV28, the J gene TRBJ2-2; D assignment may be TRBD1 or TRBD2 (5 bases each). This CDR3 has 15 amino acids. Germline V gene data show CDR1 as MDHEN and CDR2 as SYDVKM. With 7 bases removed from V and 4 bases from J, the gap between germline ends came to 16 bases. The CDR3: CASTLGTGPTGELFF. CDR3 nucleotides: TGTGCCAGCACCTTAGGGACCGGTCCCACCGGGGAGCTGTTTTTT.

J is TRBJ1-4 and V is TRBV18, with D uncertain. CDR3 length: 13 residues. Germline lookup yields CDR1 KGHSH and CDR2 LQKENI. Trimming cost V 4 bases and J 5 bases, with 8 bases left between them. Written as DNA, the CDR3 is TGTGCCAGCTCACGGGGTGGCAATGAAAAACTGTTTTTT. It codes for CASSRGGNEKLFF.

The chain couples TRBV28 to TRBJ1-5; D remains unclear. CDR1 is MDHEN and CDR2 is SYDVKM in the germline V gene. Trimming pared 4 bases from V and 11 bases from J, leaving 15 bases between. This CDR3 has 13 residues. CDR3 sequence reads: CASSSQDYVAQHF. Written as DNA, the CDR3 is TGTGCCAGCAGTTCTCAGGACTATGTGGCCCAGCATTTT.

DNA of the CDR3: TGCGCCAGCAGCTTGGGAGGTCCCAGAGGCACTGAAGCTTTCTTT. Amino acids: CASSLGGPRGTEAFF. The chain is built from TRBV5-1 and TRBJ1-1; D gene uncertain. Germline V gene data show CDR1 as SGHRS and CDR2 as YFSETQ. The CDR3 consists of 15 residues. V lost 0 bases and J 4 bases, leaving 13 bases between the germline ends.

J is TRBJ1-5 and V is TRBV28; 7 nucleotides line up with TRBD1. The trim removed 7 bases at V and 9 bases at J, leaving 15 bases unmatched. This CDR3 has 15 residues. Looked up from germline, CDR1 is MDHEN and CDR2 is SYDVKM. CDR3 protein: CASKRWAGRGMPQHF. The CDR3 DNA is TGTGCCAGCAAACGTTGGGCGGGCAGGGGGATGCCCCAGCATTTT.

The chain carries TRBV7-2 and TRBJ2-3; the match to TRBD1 covers 11 bases. The V and J ends lost 5 bases and 5 bases, in that order; junction bases with no gene match: 6. The length of the CDR3 is 15 residues. CDR1 SGHTA and CDR2 FQGNSA come from the germline V gene. This CDR3 is CASSPRTGGLDTQYF. Written as DNA, the CDR3 is TGTGCCAGCAGCCCCCGGACAGGGGGCTTAGATACGCAGTATTTT.

The chain links TRBV4-3 to TRBJ2-7, with a tentative D call TRBD2 (5 bases). Trimming took off 4 bases at V and 5 bases at J, with 15 bases between the two ends. The CDR3 runs 14 residues. Germline V CDR1 and CDR2: LGHNA, YSLEER. The CDR3 spells CASSRQLVSDEQYF. In DNA, the CDR3 is TGCGCCAGCAGCCGGCAACTAGTTAGCGACGAGCAGTACTTC.

V usage is TRBV5-1 and J usage is TRBJ2-2; the D gene could be TRBD1 or TRBD2 (5 bases each). Trimming left V 2 bases short and J 6 bases short, with 14 bases between. The CDR3 extends over 15 amino acids. Germline values: CDR1 SGHRS, CDR2 YFSETQ. CDR3 loop: CASSFNARGAGELFF. CDR3 in DNA: TGCGCCAGCAGCTTCAACGCCCGGGGCGCCGGGGAGCTGTTTTTT.

V usage is TRBV7-3 and J usage is TRBJ2-1, with D maybe TRBD2 (5 bases). V lost 3 bases to trimming and J lost 2 bases, with 11 bases between them. Germline V gene sequence: CDR1 SGHTA, CDR2 FQGTGA. The CDR3 loop spans 15 amino acids. The CDR3: CASSFSGSPYNEQFF. The CDR3 DNA reads TGTGCCAGCAGCTTTTCGGGATCCCCCTACAATGAGCAGTTCTTC.

V gene TRBV5-4 combines with J gene TRBJ2-2; tentatively, D is TRBD2 (6 bases). V shed 6 bases and J shed 0 bases, with 15 bases lying between them. The CDR3 sequence is 16 residues long. The germline CDR1 and CDR2 sequences are SGHNT and YYREEE (reference sequence). CDR3 coding DNA: TGTGCCAGCACTAGTAGCGGAGTCGCGAACACCGGGGAGCTGTTTTTT. Protein product: CASTSSGVANTGELFF.

This chain joins TRBV25-1 and TRBJ1-4; D gene uncertain. The germline V gene has CDR1 MGHDK and CDR2 SYGVNS. This CDR3 is built from 15 residues. With 1 base removed from V and 7 bases from J, the gap between germline ends came to 13 bases. The CDR3 here is CASSELGGQTEKLFF. CDR3 in DNA: TGTGCCAGCAGTGAATTAGGTGGGCAGACTGAAAAACTGTTTTTT.

This clone has a single count. This chain connects TRBV29-1 to TRBJ2-7; no clear D. Per germline, CDR1 SQVTM and CDR2 ANQGSEA. The V end was cut by 8 bases, the J end by 2 bases, with 13 bases between. There are 12 residues in the CDR3. The CDR3 spells CSFADGAYEQYF. DNA of the CDR3: TGCAGCTTTGCCGACGGTGCCTACGAGCAGTACTTC.

The V and J genes are TRBV7-2 and TRBJ2-3; 8 bases match TRBD2. V lost 5 bases and J lost 2; bases outside the gene matches: 12. This CDR3 spans 17 amino acids. Looked up from germline, CDR1 is SGHTA and CDR2 is FQGNSA. The CDR3 protein is CASSLPWGSGNTDTQYF. The CDR3 nucleotides are TGTGCCAGCAGCCTCCCCTGGGGTAGCGGGAACACAGATACGCAGTATTTT.

The chain's CDR3 is CASIDQNTEAFF. The CDR3 nucleotides are TGTGCCAGTATAGACCAGAACACTGAAGCTTTCTTT. The chain couples TRBV19 to TRBJ1-1; D is uncertain. The CDR3 covers 12 residues. The ends were cut back, 7 bases at V and 1 base at J, with 7 bases in the middle. Germline V gives CDR1 LNHDA, CDR2 SQIVND (reference sequence).

The genes are TRBV19 and TRBJ1-1; no clear D. Germline values: CDR1 LNHDA, CDR2 SQIVND (reference sequence). The V end was cut by 5 bases, the J end by 3 bases, with 13 bases between. CDR3 size: 14 residues. In DNA form, the CDR3 reads TGTGCCAGTAGTGCCGGCAGGCGTTACACTGAAGCTTTCTTT. Its translation is CASSAGRRYTEAFF.

In this sample, this clone turned up once. The chain has TRBV6-5 and TRBJ1-2; D may be TRBD1 (5 bases). This CDR3 has 12 amino acids. V lost 4 bases, J lost 7 bases, and 10 bases lay in between. Germline CDR1 and CDR2: MNHEY and SVGAGI. CDR3 residues: CASSLFGGGYTF. The CDR3 DNA sequence: TGTGCCAGCAGTTTATTCGGGGGTGGCTACACCTTC.

This clone was found a few times. J is TRBJ2-3 and V is TRBV9, with TRBD2 matching over 9 bases. Germline CDR1 reads SGDLS; CDR2 reads YYNGEE. This CDR3 region has 18 residues. V shed 0 bases, J shed 2 bases, and the junction held 10 bases outside the gene matches. This chain's CDR3 is CASSVGGGRASFTDTQYF. The CDR3 DNA is TGTGCCAGCAGCGTAGGAGGCGGGAGGGCCTCGTTCACAGATACGCAGTATTTT.